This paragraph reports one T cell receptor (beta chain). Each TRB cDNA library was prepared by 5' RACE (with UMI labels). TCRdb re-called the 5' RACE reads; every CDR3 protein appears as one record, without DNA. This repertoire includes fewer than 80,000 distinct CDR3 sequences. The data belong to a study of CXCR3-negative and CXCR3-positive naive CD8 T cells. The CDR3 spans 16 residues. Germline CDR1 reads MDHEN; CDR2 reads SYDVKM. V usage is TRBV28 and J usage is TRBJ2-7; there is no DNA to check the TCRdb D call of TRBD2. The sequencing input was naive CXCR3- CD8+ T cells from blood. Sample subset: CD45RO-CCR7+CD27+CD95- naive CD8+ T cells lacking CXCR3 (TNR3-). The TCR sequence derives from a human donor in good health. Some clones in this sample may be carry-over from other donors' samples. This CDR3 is CASSFSSGGHSYEQYF.